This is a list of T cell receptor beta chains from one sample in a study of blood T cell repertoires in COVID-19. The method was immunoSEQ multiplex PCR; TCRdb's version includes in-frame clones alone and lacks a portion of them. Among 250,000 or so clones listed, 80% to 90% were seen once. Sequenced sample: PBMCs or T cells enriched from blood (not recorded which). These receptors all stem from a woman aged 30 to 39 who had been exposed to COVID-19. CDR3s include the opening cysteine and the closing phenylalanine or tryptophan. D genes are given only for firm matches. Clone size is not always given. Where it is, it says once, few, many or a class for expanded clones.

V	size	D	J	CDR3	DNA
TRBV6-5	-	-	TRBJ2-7	CASSYSPGDSYEQYF	TGTGCCAGCAGTTACTCCCCGGGGGACTCCTACGAGCAGTACTTC
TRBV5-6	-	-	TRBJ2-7	CASSLEAGHGEQYF	TGTGCCAGCAGCTTGGAGGCAGGGCATGGCGAGCAGTACTTC
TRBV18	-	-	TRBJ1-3	CASSSEDSVYGNTIYF	TGTGCCAGCTCGTCCGAGGACAGTGTCTATGGAAACACCATATATTTT
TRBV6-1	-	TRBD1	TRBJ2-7	CASSDGTGAYEQYF	TGTGCCAGCAGTGACGGGACAGGAGCCTACGAGCAGTACTTC
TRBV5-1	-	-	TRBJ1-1	CASSLEGGEAFF	TGCGCCAGCAGCTTGGAAGGGGGTGAAGCTTTCTTT
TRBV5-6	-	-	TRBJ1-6	CASSLQGRYNSPLHF	TGTGCCAGCAGTTTACAGGGACGCTATAATTCACCCCTCCACTTT
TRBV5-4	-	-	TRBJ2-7	CASSSIKEAGEQYF	TGTGCCAGCAGCTCCATAAAAGAAGCGGGTGAGCAGTACTTC
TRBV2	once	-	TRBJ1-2	CASSESLPGYTF	TGTGCCAGCAGTGAATCCCTCCCCGGCTACACCTTC
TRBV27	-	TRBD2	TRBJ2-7	CASRLGTSGYEQYF	TGTGCCAGCAGGCTAGGGACTAGCGGCTACGAGCAGTACTTC
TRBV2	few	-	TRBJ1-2	CASRRMRLENHGYTF	TGTGCCAGCCGGAGGATGAGACTGGAGAACCATGGCTACACCTTC
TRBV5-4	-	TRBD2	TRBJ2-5	CASSYQWTSGETQYF	TGTGCCAGCAGCTACCAGTGGACTAGCGGAGAGACCCAGTACTTC
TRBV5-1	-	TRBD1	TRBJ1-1	CARSTGGDMNTEAFF	TGCGCCAGGTCGACAGGGGGCGACATGAACACTGAAGCTTTCTTT
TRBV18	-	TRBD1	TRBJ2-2	CASSPPDRGPTGELFF	TGTGCCAGCTCACCACCGGACAGGGGGCCCACCGGGGAGCTGTTTTTT
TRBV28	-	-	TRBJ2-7	CASSPPTEAYEQYF	TGTGCCAGCAGTCCCCCGACGGAGGCCTACGAGCAGTACTTC
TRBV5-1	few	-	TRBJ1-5	CASSLGPQLSNQPQHF	TGCGCCAGCAGCTTGGGCCCGCAACTTAGCAATCAGCCCCAGCATTTT
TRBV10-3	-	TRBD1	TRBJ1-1	CAISETRTGTNTEAFF	TGTGCCATCAGTGAGACCCGGACAGGGACCAACACTGAAGCTTTCTTT
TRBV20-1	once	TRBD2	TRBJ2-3	CSASAGLAGGSTDTQYF	TGCAGTGCTAGTGCGGGACTAGCGGGGGGGAGCACAGATACGCAGTATTTT
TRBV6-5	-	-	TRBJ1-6	CASSYIGVRADSPLHF	TGTGCCAGCAGTTACATCGGGGTCCGGGCGGATTCACCCCTCCACTTT
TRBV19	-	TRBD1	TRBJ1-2	CASSTPGTANYGYTF	TGTGCCAGTAGTACCCCCGGGACAGCTAACTATGGCTACACCTTC
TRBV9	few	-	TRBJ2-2	CASSGQITGELFF	TGTGCCAGCAGCGGGCAAATCACCGGGGAGCTGTTTTTT
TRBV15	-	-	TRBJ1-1	CATSLHTGSTEAFF	TGTGCCACCAGCCTCCATACAGGGAGCACTGAAGCTTTCTTT
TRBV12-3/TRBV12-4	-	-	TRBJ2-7	CASSLILYEQYF	TGTGCCAGCAGTTTAATCCTATACGAGCAGTACTTC
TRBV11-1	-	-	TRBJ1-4	CASSLYGATNEKLFF	TGTGCCAGCAGCTTATACGGGGCAACTAATGAAAAACTGTTTTTT
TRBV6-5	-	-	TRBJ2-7	CASSSPAGITYEQYF	TGTGCCAGCAGTTCTCCCGCAGGAATTACCTACGAGCAGTACTTC
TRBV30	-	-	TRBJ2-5	CAWTEAAGRYQETQYF	TGTGCCTGGACCGAAGCGGCAGGCCGCTACCAAGAGACCCAGTACTTC
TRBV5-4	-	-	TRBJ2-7	CASSLKGALIHEQYF	TGTGCCAGCAGCTTAAAGGGAGCCCTAATCCACGAGCAGTACTTC
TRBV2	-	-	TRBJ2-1	CASSESTAYNEQFF	TGTGCCAGCAGTGAATCTACAGCCTACAATGAGCAGTTCTTC